This T cell receptor (beta chain) was profiled in a study of shared clonotypes between healthy human individuals. Study findings and constraints: In having few donors, the study represented limited genetic and exposure-history diversity.

V was shortened by 4 bases and J by 3 bases, with 10 bases between the two germline ends. Germline V gene data show CDR1 as SGHTA and CDR2 as FQGTGA. This CDR3 spans 13 amino acids. In regard to this clone: Its antigen remains unidentified.

TCRdb keeps only in-frame clones here, not all; method: immunoSEQ multiplex PCR. The sample has about 2.3 million clones; 85% to 95% are singletons. The chain joins TRBV7-3 to TRBJ2-7; D perhaps matches TRBD1 (7 bases). The sequence derives from a man aged 18 to 29 in good health. Some clones in this sample may be carry-over from other donors' samples. Sequenced sample: naive CD4+ T cells from PBMCs. Documented subset: CD45RA+ positively selected. For the CDR3, the DNA is TGTGCCAGCAGCTCCCAGGGGGGCTACGAGCAGTACTTC. This translates into CASSSQGGYEQYF.